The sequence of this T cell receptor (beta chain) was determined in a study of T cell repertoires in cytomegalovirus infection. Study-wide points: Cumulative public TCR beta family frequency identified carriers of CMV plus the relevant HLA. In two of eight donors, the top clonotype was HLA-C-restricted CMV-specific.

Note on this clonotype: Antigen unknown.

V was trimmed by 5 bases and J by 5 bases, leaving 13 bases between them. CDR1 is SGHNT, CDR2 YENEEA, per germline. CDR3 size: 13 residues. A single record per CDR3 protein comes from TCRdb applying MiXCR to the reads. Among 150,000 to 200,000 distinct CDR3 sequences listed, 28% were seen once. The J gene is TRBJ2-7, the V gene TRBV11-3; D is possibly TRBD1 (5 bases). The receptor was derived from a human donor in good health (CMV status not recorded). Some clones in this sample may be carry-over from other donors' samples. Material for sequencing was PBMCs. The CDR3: CASSISSRDEQYF. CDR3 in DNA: TGTGCCAGCAGCATATCCTCCAGGGACGAGCAGTACTTC.